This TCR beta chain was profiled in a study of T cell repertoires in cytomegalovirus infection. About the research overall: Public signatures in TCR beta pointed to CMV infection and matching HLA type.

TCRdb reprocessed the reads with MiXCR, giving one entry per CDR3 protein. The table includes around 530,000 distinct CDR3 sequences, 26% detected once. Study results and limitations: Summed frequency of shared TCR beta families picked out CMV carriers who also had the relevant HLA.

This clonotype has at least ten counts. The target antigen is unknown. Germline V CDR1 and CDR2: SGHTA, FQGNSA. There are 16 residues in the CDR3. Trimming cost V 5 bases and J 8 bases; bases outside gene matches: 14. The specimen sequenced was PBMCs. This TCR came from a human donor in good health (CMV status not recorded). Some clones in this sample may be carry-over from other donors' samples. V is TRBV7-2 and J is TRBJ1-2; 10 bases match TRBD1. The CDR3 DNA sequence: TGTGCCAGCAGCCCCAGAGGGGCTGGGACAGGGGACGGCTACACCTTC. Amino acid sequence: CASSPRGAGTGDGYTF.